This T cell receptor beta chain was found in a study of blood T cell repertoires in COVID-19. Study-level information: There were acute and convalescent COVID-19 samples, and they came from the United States, Italy and Spain. Sample material is recorded as cDNA or gDNA derived from T cells, B-cell-depleted T cells, or PBMCs.

The germline V and J ends were trimmed by 0 bases and 9 bases, with 12 bases remaining between them. From germline, CDR1 is MNHEY and CDR2 SMNVEV (reference sequence). The CDR3 spans 15 residues. Under the authors' procedure: Researchers report that nucleated cell counts were estimated from reference gene primer amplification. The data were produced by immunoSEQ multiplex PCR, yet TCRdb's version contains in-frame clones alone and is incomplete. The V and J calls and clone size come from that table; D and trimming were worked out from the DNA. The profile covers roughly 450,000 clones, with about nine tenths appearing a single time and about 0.6% taken by the ten largest. The count of this clone is one.

This TCR was sampled from a man aged 18 to 29 who had recovered from COVID-19. Input material: PBMCs or T cells enriched from blood (not recorded which). The V and J genes are TRBV27 and TRBJ1-6; perhaps TRBD1 as D (5 bases). The CDR3 loop reads CASSLSDGGGSPLHF. CDR3 in DNA: TGTGCCAGCAGTTTATCCGACGGGGGTGGTTCACCCCTCCACTTT.